A selection of T cell receptor beta chains follows, all from one sample in a study of shared clonotypes between healthy human individuals. Data came from immunoSEQ multiplex PCR; TCRdb stores just in-frame clones and leaves some out. The sample lists 2 million to 2.5 million clones; 85% to 95% were seen once. Specimen: naive CD4+ T cells from PBMCs. The receptors derive from a man aged 18 to 29 in good health. Some clones in this sample may be carry-over from other donors' samples. Each CDR3 is given with its conserved first and last residue. Each record gives: V gene, CDR3 protein.

TRBV6-5,CASSYSRQAGNTIYF
TRBV6-5,CASSYVLGLQSPEQYF
TRBV5-1,CASSPPLAGGGTDTQYF
TRBV7-2,CASSLVYRGQVTDTQYF
TRBV5-1,CASSLAQGARTDTQYF
TRBV7-2,CASSLGRTSSTTDTQYF
TRBV5-1,CASSPGRQTYNEQFF
TRBV7-3,CASSSNRVSGANVLTF
TRBV28,CASSSPSQEKPYEQYF
TRBV5-6,CASSSDRGYIQYF
TRBV28,CASSFITSGRETQYF
TRBV7-3,CASSLTGDVETQYF
TRBV5-5,CASSLGKAGTHYGYTF
TRBV6-6,CASRGQGQSPLHF
TRBV28,CAIITGASGSYEQYF
TRBV28,CASSLGTGGSNQPQHF
TRBV6-4,CASSDRLHVTGGRWTSGYNEQFF
TRBV6-1,CASSEASGYNEQFF
TRBV6-1,CASSELNRGNTEAFF
TRBV6-9,CASSWRELETQYF
TRBV5-8,CASNTAADTQYF
TRBV9,CASSGGTPRGYEQYF
TRBV13,CASRRAGTRNEQYF
TRBV19,CASKDTGANVLTF
TRBV20-1,CSARDNREQFF
TRBV5-1,CASSLDPEGTGISYEQYF
TRBV7-9,CASSPGRGGVYEQYF
TRBV4-1,CASSQVPVTEAFF
TRBV28,CASSSQRSSYEQYF
TRBV18,CASSPQGLAVNTGELFF
TRBV9,CASSVLGNTGELFF
TRBV4-1,CASSQDHFRPSGAQETQYF
TRBV11-3,CASSLGGLAASTDTQYF
TRBV5-1,CASSLGKGLNTGELFF
TRBV11-2,CASSPLGRGDNEQFF
TRBV15,CATSRSANTGELFF
TRBV7-3,CASSPNRGTGELFF
TRBV11-3,CASSFSGTNNEQFF